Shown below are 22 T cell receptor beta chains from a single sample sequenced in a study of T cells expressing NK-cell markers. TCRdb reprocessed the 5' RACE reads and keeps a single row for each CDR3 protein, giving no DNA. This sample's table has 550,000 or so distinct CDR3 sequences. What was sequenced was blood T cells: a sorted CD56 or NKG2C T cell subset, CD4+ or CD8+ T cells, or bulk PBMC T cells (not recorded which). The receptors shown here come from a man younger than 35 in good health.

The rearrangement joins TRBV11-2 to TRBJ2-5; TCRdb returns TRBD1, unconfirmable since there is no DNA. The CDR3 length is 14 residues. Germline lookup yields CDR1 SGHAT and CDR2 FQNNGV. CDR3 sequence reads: CASSFFPGGETQYF.

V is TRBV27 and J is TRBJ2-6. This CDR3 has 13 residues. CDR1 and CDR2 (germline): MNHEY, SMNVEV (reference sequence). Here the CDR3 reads CASTVSGANVLTF.

CDR3 sequence reads: CATAPGLGAPGELFF. The V gene is TRBV24-1, the J gene TRBJ2-2; TCRdb returns TRBD2, unconfirmable since there is no DNA. Germline values: CDR1 KGHDR, CDR2 SFDVKD. The CDR3 runs 15 residues.

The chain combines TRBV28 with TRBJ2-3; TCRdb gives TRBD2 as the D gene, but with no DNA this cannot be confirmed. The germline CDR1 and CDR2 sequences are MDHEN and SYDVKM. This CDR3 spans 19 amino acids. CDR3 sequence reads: CASSLLGGTSTDTQSRAYF.

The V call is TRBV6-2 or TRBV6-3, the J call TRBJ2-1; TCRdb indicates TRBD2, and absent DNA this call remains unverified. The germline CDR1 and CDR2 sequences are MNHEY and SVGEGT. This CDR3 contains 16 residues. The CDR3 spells CARPPPGTSENNEQFF.

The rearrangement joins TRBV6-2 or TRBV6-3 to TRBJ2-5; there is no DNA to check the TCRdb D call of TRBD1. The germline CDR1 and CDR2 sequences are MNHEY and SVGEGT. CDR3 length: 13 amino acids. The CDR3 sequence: CASSNRVFETQYF.

The CDR3 is CASRSEGFEQYF. The gene calls are TRBV7-9 and TRBJ2-7; the D gene TCRdb calls, TRBD2, cannot be checked with no DNA. Germline V gene sequence: CDR1 SEHNR, CDR2 FQNEAQ (reference sequence). The CDR3 extends over 12 amino acids.

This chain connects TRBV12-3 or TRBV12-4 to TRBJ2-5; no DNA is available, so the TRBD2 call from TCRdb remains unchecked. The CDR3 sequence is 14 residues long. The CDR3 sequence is CASSLAGGPGTQYF.

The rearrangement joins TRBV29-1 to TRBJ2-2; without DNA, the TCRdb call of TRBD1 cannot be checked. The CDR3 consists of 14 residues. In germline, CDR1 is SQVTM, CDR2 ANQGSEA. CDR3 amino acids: CSVVNSGLAGELFF.

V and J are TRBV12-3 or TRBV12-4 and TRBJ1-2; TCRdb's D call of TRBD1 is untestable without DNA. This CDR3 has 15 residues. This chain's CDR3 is CASSPGQPSLYGYTF.

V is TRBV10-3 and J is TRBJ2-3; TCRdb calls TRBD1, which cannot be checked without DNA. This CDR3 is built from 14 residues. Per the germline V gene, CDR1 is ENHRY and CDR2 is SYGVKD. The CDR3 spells CAIIPEGRTDTQYF.

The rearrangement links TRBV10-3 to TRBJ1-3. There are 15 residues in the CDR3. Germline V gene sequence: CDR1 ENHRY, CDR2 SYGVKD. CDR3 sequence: CAISDGARSGNTIYF.

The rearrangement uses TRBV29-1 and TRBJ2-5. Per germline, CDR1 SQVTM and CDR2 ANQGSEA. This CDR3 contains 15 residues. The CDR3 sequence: CSVEEAGSFPETQYF.

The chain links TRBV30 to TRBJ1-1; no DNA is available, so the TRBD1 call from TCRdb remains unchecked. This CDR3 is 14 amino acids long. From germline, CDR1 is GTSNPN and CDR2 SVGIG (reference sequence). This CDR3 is CAWRKRDRDLGAFF.

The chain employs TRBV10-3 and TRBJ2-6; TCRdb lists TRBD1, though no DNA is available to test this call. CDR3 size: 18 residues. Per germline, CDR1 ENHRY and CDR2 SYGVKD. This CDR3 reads CAIPVGTGRAVGANVLTF.

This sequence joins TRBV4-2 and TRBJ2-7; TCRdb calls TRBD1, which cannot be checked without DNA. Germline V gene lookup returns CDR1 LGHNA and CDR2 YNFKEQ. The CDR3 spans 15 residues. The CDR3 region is CASSQVTGTSYEQYF.

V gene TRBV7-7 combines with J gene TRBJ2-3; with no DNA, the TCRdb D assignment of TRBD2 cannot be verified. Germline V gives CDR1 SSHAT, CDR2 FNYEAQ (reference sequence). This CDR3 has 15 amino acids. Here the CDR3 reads CASSFSGRAEDTQYF.

CDR3 sequence reads: CASSLEGSGNTIYF. The chain has TRBV5-1 and TRBJ1-3. The CDR3 runs to 14 residues. In germline, CDR1 is SGHRS, CDR2 YFSETQ.

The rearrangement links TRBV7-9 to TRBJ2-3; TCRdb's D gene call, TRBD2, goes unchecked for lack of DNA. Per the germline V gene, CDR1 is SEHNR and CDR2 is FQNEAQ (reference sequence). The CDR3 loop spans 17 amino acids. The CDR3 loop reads CASSPTAGTSSTDTQYF. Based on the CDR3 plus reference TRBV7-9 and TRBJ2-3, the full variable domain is DTGVSQNPRHKITKRGQNVTFRCDPISEHNRLYWYRQTLGQGPEFLTYFQNEAQLEKSRLLSDRFSAERPKGSFSTLEIQRTEQGDSAMYLCASSPTAGTSSTDTQYFGPGTRLTVL.

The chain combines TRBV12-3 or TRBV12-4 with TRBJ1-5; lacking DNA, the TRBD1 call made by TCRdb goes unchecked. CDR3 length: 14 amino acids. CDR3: CASSFWGNDQPQHF.

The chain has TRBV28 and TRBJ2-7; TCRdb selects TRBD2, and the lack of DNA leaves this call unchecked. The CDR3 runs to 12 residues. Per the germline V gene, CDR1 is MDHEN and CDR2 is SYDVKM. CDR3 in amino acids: CASSQARDEQYF.

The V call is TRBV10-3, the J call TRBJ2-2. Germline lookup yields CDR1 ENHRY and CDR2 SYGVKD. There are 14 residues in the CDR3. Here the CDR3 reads CAINRWGNTGELFF.